In this sample, the clone carrying this T cell receptor beta chain turned up a few times. What it binds is unknown. The data were obtained in a study of beta chain features in type 1 diabetes. Study-wide results and caveats: Type 1 diabetes patients had moderately but significantly shorter TCRB CDR3s in all four CD4+ subsets.

CDR1 and CDR2 (germline): MNHEY, SVGAGI. The CDR3 has 12 amino acids. Trimming removed 7 bases from V and 4 bases from J, with 10 bases in between. Isolated RNA was reverse transcribed in full, so expressed TCRB transcripts were sequenced. Sequencing of naive, central memory and regulatory T cell samples gave an average of roughly 4 million reads. Generated by immunoSEQ multiplex PCR, the TCRdb table keeps only in-frame clones and is missing some. The sample includes more than 250,000 clones, roughly an eighth of them seen just once. A single heparinised draw of approximately 0.11 L on average was taken per donor.

This chain links TRBV6-5 with TRBJ2-5; possible D gene TRBD1, 5 bases. The sequencing sample was made of naive CD4+ T cells from blood. The clonotype originates from a man between 25 and 39 years old with type 1 diabetes. CDR3 coding DNA: TGTGCCAGCAAAGGAAGGGGAGAGACCCAGTACTTC. It encodes CASKGRGETQYF.